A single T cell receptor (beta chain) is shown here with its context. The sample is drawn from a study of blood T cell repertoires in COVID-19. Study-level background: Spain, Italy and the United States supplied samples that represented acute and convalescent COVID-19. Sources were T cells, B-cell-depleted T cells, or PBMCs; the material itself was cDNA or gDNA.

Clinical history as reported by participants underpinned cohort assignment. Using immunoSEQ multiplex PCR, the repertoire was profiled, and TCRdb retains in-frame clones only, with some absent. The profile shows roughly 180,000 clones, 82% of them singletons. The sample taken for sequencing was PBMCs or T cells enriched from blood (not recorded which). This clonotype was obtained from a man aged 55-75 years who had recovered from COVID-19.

DNA for the CDR3: TGTGCCAGCAGCCAAGGAGGGAATGAGCAGTTCTTC. Its protein is CASSQGGNEQFF. The rearrangement links TRBV14 to TRBJ2-1; TRBD2 is a possible D gene (5 bases). V lost 1 base, J lost 7 bases, and 5 bases lay in between. CDR3 length: 12 amino acids. Germline assignment: CDR1 SGHDN and CDR2 FVKESK.